Listed below are T cell receptor beta chains from one sample, sequenced in a study of blood T cell repertoires in COVID-19. The method was immunoSEQ multiplex PCR; TCRdb's version includes in-frame clones alone and lacks a portion of them. This repertoire shows some 340,000 clones, about 86% found once; its top ten account for about 2.7%. The material sequenced was peripheral blood. Receptors were obtained from a young man with active or convalescent COVID-19. Each CDR3 is given with its conserved first and last residue. D genes are given only for firm matches. A clone size is listed for some rows: how often the clone was seen (once, few, many), or a class if it is expanded.

CDR3 length,V gene,D gene,J gene,clone size,CDR3 protein,CDR3 DNA
17,TRBV2,TRBD2,TRBJ2-1,once,CASSELAGGFRYNEQFF,TGTGCCAGCAGTGAACTAGCGGGAGGTTTCAGATACAATGAGCAGTTCTTC
15,TRBV5-1,-,TRBJ1-6,few,CASSLAGGLNSPLHF,TGCGCCAGCAGCTTGGCCGGGGGACTCAATTCACCCCTCCACTTT
14,TRBV7-9,TRBD1,TRBJ1-1,-,CASSPDREDTEAFF,TGTGCCAGCAGCCCCGACAGGGAGGACACTGAAGCTTTCTTT
15,TRBV6-1,TRBD1,TRBJ1-5,-,CASSEAGTGKVPQHF,TGTGCCAGCAGTGAAGCCGGGACAGGGAAGGTGCCCCAGCATTTT
14,TRBV27,TRBD1,TRBJ1-3,-,CASRTGGSGNTIYF,TGTGCCAGCAGGACAGGGGGCTCTGGAAACACCATATATTTT
16,TRBV5-1,TRBD1,TRBJ1-2,once,CASSRDRGRSGYGYTF,TGCGCCAGCAGCAGGGACAGGGGGCGGAGTGGTTATGGCTACACCTTC
14,TRBV14,-,TRBJ1-4,-,CASSPDPGGEKLFF,TGTGCCAGCAGCCCCGACCCGGGAGGCGAAAAACTGTTTTTT
16,TRBV4-2,-,TRBJ2-1,-,CASSQGGKVFFNEQFF,TGTGCCAGCAGCCAAGGGGGCAAGGTGTTCTTCAATGAGCAGTTCTTC
15,TRBV6-4,TRBD1,TRBJ1-2,-,CASSAGTGLLSGYTF,TGTGCCAGCAGTGCCGGGACAGGTTTATTAAGTGGCTACACCTTC
15,TRBV11-3,TRBD1,TRBJ2-5,-,CASRDPQGVGETQYF,TGTGCCAGCAGAGACCCCCAGGGGGTCGGAGAGACCCAGTACTTC
14,TRBV9,-,TRBJ1-3,-,CASSPSGNGNTIYF,TGTGCCAGCAGCCCTTCGGGGAACGGAAACACCATATATTTT
15,TRBV4-2,-,TRBJ1-6,-,CASSQGKRDNSPLHF,TGTGCCAGCAGCCAAGGCAAGAGGGATAATTCACCCCTCCACTTT
17,TRBV7-9,-,TRBJ1-2,-,CASSLVRTGKLVHGYTF,TGTGCCAGCAGCTTAGTACGCACAGGGAAGTTAGTACATGGCTACACCTTC
18,TRBV7-6,-,TRBJ2-7,-,CASSLAWRTRASSYEQYF,TGTGCCAGCAGCTTAGCGTGGAGAACCAGGGCTAGCTCCTACGAGCAGTACTTC
13,TRBV7-2,-,TRBJ1-2,-,CASSLADKYGYTF,TGTGCCAGCAGCTTAGCGGACAAGTATGGCTACACCTTC
11,TRBV27,-,TRBJ2-7,-,CASGPQYEQYF,TGTGCCAGCGGGCCGCAATACGAGCAGTACTTC
11,TRBV9,-,TRBJ1-2,-,CASSAPGGYTF,TGTGCCAGCAGCGCCCCAGGAGGCTACACCTTC
15,TRBV5-1,TRBD1,TRBJ2-7,-,CASSLGTGASYEQYF,TGCGCCAGCAGCTTGGGGACAGGGGCCTCCTACGAGCAGTACTTC
17,TRBV27,TRBD1,TRBJ2-2,-,CASSLWGQGLNTGELFF,TGTGCCAGCAGTTTATGGGGACAGGGGCTGAACACCGGGGAGCTGTTTTTT
17,TRBV4-3,-,TRBJ1-3,few,CASSQGVSGASGNTIYF,TGCGCCAGCAGCCAAGGGGTATCGGGAGCCTCTGGAAACACCATATATTTT
15,TRBV7-2,TRBD2,TRBJ2-3,-,CASSGSGRTADTQYF,TGTGCCAGCAGCGGAAGCGGGAGGACCGCAGATACGCAGTATTTT
13,TRBV5-5,TRBD1,TRBJ2-7,few,CASSSATGLEQYF,TGTGCCAGCAGCTCCGCGACAGGGCTCGAGCAGTACTTC
17,TRBV3-1/TRBV3-2,TRBD1,TRBJ1-3,-,CASSQQGGWQGWNTIYF,TGTGCCAGCAGCCAACAGGGGGGATGGCAGGGGTGGAACACCATATATTTT
14,TRBV14,TRBD2,TRBJ2-5,-,CASSLRGGQETQYF,TGTGCCAGCAGCCTCCGCGGGGGACAAGAGACCCAGTACTTC
14,TRBV19,TRBD2,TRBJ2-5,-,CASSATSGRETQYF,TGTGCCAGTAGTGCGACTAGCGGGAGAGAGACCCAGTACTTC
13,TRBV3-1/TRBV3-2,-,TRBJ2-5,-,CASSLASQETQYF,TGTGCCAGCAGCCTTGCTAGCCAAGAGACCCAGTACTTC
15,TRBV28,-,TRBJ1-1,-,CASSLMHKGVAEAFF,TGTGCCAGCAGCCTAATGCACAAAGGGGTCGCTGAAGCTTTCTTT
18,TRBV4-3,TRBD2,TRBJ2-3,-,CASSQTNPRRLAADTQYF,TGCGCCAGCAGCCAAACTAACCCCCGCCGACTAGCGGCAGATACGCAGTATTTT
12,TRBV11-3,-,TRBJ2-1,-,CASSLATGQQFF,TGTGCCAGCAGCTTAGCGACAGGACAGCAGTTCTTC
13,TRBV7-9,-,TRBJ2-1,-,CASGEPSNNEQFF,TGTGCCAGCGGAGAGCCGTCCAACAATGAGCAGTTCTTC
12,TRBV29-1,TRBD1,TRBJ1-5,-,CSVQGQNQPQHF,TGCAGCGTTCAGGGACAGAATCAGCCCCAGCATTTT
12,TRBV29-1,-,TRBJ2-1,-,CSVEALTGSTFF,TGCAGCGTTGAAGCCCTGACAGGTTCTACTTTCTTC
17,TRBV5-4,TRBD1,TRBJ2-1,-,CASKSRTGQGGFGEQFF,TGTGCCAGCAAATCGAGAACGGGACAGGGAGGTTTCGGTGAGCAGTTCTTC
15,TRBV19,TRBD1,TRBJ2-7,few,CASSVWTGPLYEQYF,TGTGCCAGTAGTGTATGGACAGGCCCCCTGTACGAGCAGTACTTC
20,TRBV3-1/TRBV3-2,TRBD2,TRBJ2-1,-,CASSSLPGLAGTSSYNEQFF,TGTGCCAGCAGCTCCCTCCCAGGGCTAGCGGGGACCTCCTCCTACAATGAGCAGTTCTTC